This is a list of T cell receptor beta chains from one sample in a study of T cells in Graves' hyperthyroidism and ophthalmopathy. MiXCR, run by TCRdb on the multiplex PCR reads, gives a single entry per CDR3 protein. The table includes about 690,000 distinct CDR3 sequences, 15% to 20% detected once. Sequencing input: blood. The receptor set was obtained from a man in his forties or fifties with Graves' hyperthyroidism. CDR3s include the opening cysteine and the closing phenylalanine or tryptophan. The order of the fields is J gene, CDR3 length, clone size, V gene, D gene, CDR3 DNA, CDR3 protein. The D gene is left open where the match is weak. Not every row has a clone size; where given, it reads once, few, many or a size class.

>TRBJ2-1|15|many|TRBV27|.
TGTGCCAGCACCAAGGCCTTGAGCTCCTACAATGAGCAGTTCTTC
CASTKALSSYNEQFF
>TRBJ2-7|14|many|TRBV13|TRBD1
TGTGCCAGCACCATCACAAGGACAGGGTACGAGCAGTACTTC
CASTITRTGYEQYF
>TRBJ2-1|19|many|TRBV7-8|TRBD2
TGTGCCACGGGGCCTACGGGACTAGCCTTCTTGAGCTCCTACAATGAGCAGTTCTTC
CATGPTGLAFLSSYNEQFF
>TRBJ1-5|16|few|TRBV7-9|.
TGTGCCAGCACCCTCCCGCGGGAGGGCCTCACAGATACGCAGCATTTT
CASTLPREGLTDTQHF
>TRBJ2-2|17|many|TRBV5-1|TRBD2
TGCGCCAGCAGCTTGGTCCTAGCGGGATTCAGTGCCGGGGAGCTGTTTTTT
CASSLVLAGFSAGELFF
>TRBJ2-5|17|.|TRBV6-2/TRBV6-3|.
TGTGCCAGCTGGTTACGGGGGTCGAGAGGGACCCAAGGGACCCAGTACTTC
CASWLRGSRGTQGTQYF
>TRBJ2-2|16|many|TRBV14|.
TGTGCCAGCAGCTCACCGAGACGCACGAACACCGGGGAGCTGTTTTTT
CASSSPRRTNTGELFF
>TRBJ1-1|13|few|TRBV27|.
TGTGCCAGCAGTGTACAAGACAGGTCCAAAGCTTTCTTT
CASSVQDRSKAFF
>TRBJ1-5|13|.|TRBV5-1|TRBD1
TGCGCCAGCCGTCAGGGGGAATCTCAGCCCCAGCATTTT
CASRQGESQPQHF
>TRBJ2-7|14|.|TRBV20-1|.
TGCAGTGCTAGAGACACCTTGGGGTCCCACGAGCAGTACTTC
CSARDTLGSHEQYF
>TRBJ2-7|16|few|TRBV15|.
TGTGCCACCAGCAGAGTTGTGAGGGACCCATCCTACGAGCAGTACTTC
CATSRVVRDPSYEQYF
>TRBJ1-2|14|many|TRBV30|TRBD1
TGTGCCTGGAGTTTTGGACAGGGTGACTATGGCTACACCTTC
CAWSFGQGDYGYTF
>TRBJ2-1|17|many|TRBV19|.
TGTGCCAGTAGTATCCCCCCGACTAGTTGGTCCTACAATGAGCAGTTCTTC
CASSIPPTSWSYNEQFF
>TRBJ1-2|13|few|TRBV5-1|.
TGCGCCAGCAGCTTGGAGCAGGGGCGCAGCTACACCTTC
CASSLEQGRSYTF
>TRBJ1-3|15|few|TRBV7-2|TRBD1
TGTGCCAGCTGCCTATCAGGGACAGGCGGAAACACCATATATTTT
CASCLSGTGGNTIYF
>TRBJ2-5|13|.|TRBV4-2|.
TGTGCCAGCAGCCAAATGCGGCAAGAGACCCAGTACTTC
CASSQMRQETQYF
>TRBJ1-2|13|.|TRBV4-1|.
TGCGCCAGCAGCCAAGGCCTCCGGGATGGCTACACCTTC
CASSQGLRDGYTF
>TRBJ1-4|17|few|TRBV28|.
TGTGCCAGCAGTTTCACAAGGGCCGGTGCAACTAATGAAAAACTGTTTTTT
CASSFTRAGATNEKLFF
>TRBJ2-7|15|many|TRBV11-3|TRBD1
TGTGCCAGCAGCTTAGAAGCGGGACAGGGAGGGGAGCAGTACTTC
CASSLEAGQGGEQYF
>TRBJ2-5|12|few|TRBV15|.
TGTGCCACCAGCAGAAGAAGCGAGACCCAGTACTTC
CATSRRSETQYF
>TRBJ2-7|15|many|TRBV7-9|TRBD1
TGTGCCAGCAGTTCGGGACAGGGGCGTGTGTACGAGCAGTACTTC
CASSSGQGRVYEQYF
>TRBJ2-7|14|many|TRBV6-2/TRBV6-3|TRBD2
TGTGCCAGCACCGGGACTAGCGGGAGGAACGAGCAGTACTTC
CASTGTSGRNEQYF
>TRBJ1-1|15|many|TRBV6-1|.
TGTGCCAGCAGTGAATCTCCAGAGGGGAACACTGAAGCTTTCTTT
CASSESPEGNTEAFF
>TRBJ2-1|16|.|TRBV30|TRBD2
TGTGCCTGGCATGGGGCAGCGGGAGATTCCTACAATGAGCAGTTCTTC
CAWHGAAGDSYNEQFF
>TRBJ2-2|13|few|TRBV19|.
TGTGCCAGTAGTATTGAAAGGTCCGGGGAGCTGTTTTTT
CASSIERSGELFF
>TRBJ1-5|13|.|TRBV3-1|.
TGTGCCAGCAGCCCAGATCGGAACGAGCCCCAGCATTTT
CASSPDRNEPQHF
>TRBJ1-2|15|many|TRBV27|.
TGTGCCAGCAGTTTCCTCGACAGAATAGGGTATGGCTACACCTTC
CASSFLDRIGYGYTF
>TRBJ1-5|14|.|TRBV20-1|.
TGCAGTGCTAGAGACACAGCCTACAATCAGCCCCAGCATTTT
CSARDTAYNQPQHF
>TRBJ2-5|16|many|TRBV7-2|.
TGTGCCAGCAGCTTACGAAGTACAGGATTTTTCGAGACCCAGTACTTC
CASSLRSTGFFETQYF
>TRBJ2-1|13|many|TRBV15|.
TGTGCCACCAGCACCCGCGGAGCTGGTGAGCAGTTCTTC
CATSTRGAGEQFF
>TRBJ2-5|16|.|TRBV6-1|.
TGTGCCAGCAGTGAAATAGCGAAGCCGCACCAAGAGACCCAGTACTTC
CASSEIAKPHQETQYF
>TRBJ2-5|14|few|TRBV19|TRBD1
TGTGCCAGTAGTATTAGGGACAGGGAAGAGACCCAGTACTTC
CASSIRDREETQYF
>TRBJ1-2|16|many|TRBV10-3|TRBD1
TGTGCCATCAGTTCTCTCACCGGGACAGGCTTCTATGGCTACACCTTC
CAISSLTGTGFYGYTF
>TRBJ2-1|13|many|TRBV2|.
TGTGCCAGCCTCGGGAGCTCCTACAATGAGCAGTTCTTC
CASLGSSYNEQFF
>TRBJ1-1|15|.|TRBV6-5|.
TGTGCCAGCAGTTCGATTCTAACAATGAACACTGAAGCTTTCTTT
CASSSILTMNTEAFF
>TRBJ2-1|16|many|TRBV11-2|TRBD2
TGTGCCAGCAGCTTAACTAGCGGGAGGGCGGGCAATGAGCAGTTCTTC
CASSLTSGRAGNEQFF
>TRBJ2-7|15|many|TRBV20-1|TRBD1
TGCAGTGCTAGAAACGATAGACAGGGACCCTACGAGCAGTACTTC
CSARNDRQGPYEQYF
>TRBJ2-1|15|many|TRBV2|TRBD2
TGTGCCAGCAGTGCTCCCAGCGGGGTCTACAATGAGCAGTTCTTC
CASSAPSGVYNEQFF
>TRBJ2-1|19|few|TRBV14|.
TGTGCCAGCAGCCAAGATCAATACGGGGCGGGCTACTCCTACAATGAGCAGTTCTTC
CASSQDQYGAGYSYNEQFF
>TRBJ1-1|13|few|TRBV5-8|.
TGTGCCAGCAGCCGGATGGGGAACACTGAAGCTTTCTTT
CASSRMGNTEAFF
>TRBJ2-3|16|many|TRBV18|.
TGTGCCAGCTCACCGGCAACAGCCTATAGCACAGATACGCAGTATTTT
CASSPATAYSTDTQYF
>TRBJ2-4|13|many|TRBV28|TRBD2
TGTGCCAGCATCCCGGGGGGTGGGAACATTCAGTACTTC
CASIPGGGNIQYF
>TRBJ2-5|14|many|TRBV20-1|TRBD1
TGCAGTGCTGAACGACAGGGGGCGGGAGAGACCCAGTACTTC
CSAERQGAGETQYF
>TRBJ2-5|16|.|TRBV9|TRBD2
TGTGCCAGCAGCGGGAGGAGGGGAGCGGGAGGAGAGACCCAGTACTTC
CASSGRRGAGGETQYF
>TRBJ2-1|14|many|TRBV7-9|.
TGTGCCAGCAGCCAAGGGGGGGACTACAATGAGCAGTTCTTC
CASSQGGDYNEQFF
>TRBJ2-1|14|many|TRBV28|TRBD1
TGTGCCAGCAGGAGGACAGGGGTACACAATGAGCAGTTCTTC
CASRRTGVHNEQFF
>TRBJ2-6|13|many|TRBV19|.
TGTGCCACATCTGAGGCTGGGGCCAACGTCCTGACTTTC
CATSEAGANVLTF
>TRBJ2-2|18|many|TRBV11-2|TRBD2
TGTGCCAGCAGCTTATTCACTAGCGGGAGGCGGGCCACCGGGGAGCTGTTTTTT
CASSLFTSGRRATGELFF
>TRBJ1-2|14|few|TRBV14|.
TGTGCCAGCAGCCCATTTCGTGGGGCGCATGGCTACACCTTC
CASSPFRGAHGYTF
>TRBJ2-7|16|many|TRBV20-1|TRBD1
TGCAGTGCTACCGGGACAGGGTATTGGAGCTCCTACGAGCAGTACTTC
CSATGTGYWSSYEQYF